This T cell receptor (beta chain) was observed in a study of cytomegalovirus exposure and HLA in healthy donors. For the study at large: The study placed about four fifths of its approximately 360 genotyped donors in the Caucasian-associated ancestry cluster.

The primer mix had 60 Vbeta and 13 Jbeta primers. Data came from immunoSEQ multiplex PCR; TCRdb stores just in-frame clones and leaves some out. This sample has 150,000 to 200,000 clones; about 85% occur once, and the top ten carry approximately 2%. Study-level points and caveats: Through in vitro validation, three CMV-associated chains were shown to be specific for CMV antigens. Indistinguishable V segments, including TRBV6-2 and TRBV6-3, were excluded. Segments of the TCR beta V type were, in most cases, productive about 87% or about 30% of the time in an earlier analysis.

This CDR3 contains 16 residues. V dropped 2 bases and J dropped 4; count of bases not matched to a gene: 7. Germline V lookup: CDR1 SGHDT, CDR2 YYEEEE. This clone was found once. Its specificity is not known. Other nucleotide sequences in the sample specify the same CDR3. This clonotype was sampled from a man between 18 and 35 years old in good health and CMV-seropositive. Input material: PBMCs. This chain connects TRBV5-6 to TRBJ2-2; 8 bases map to TRBD1. The CDR3 region is CASSFEGQVLTGELFF. The DNA of the CDR3 is TGTGCCAGCAGCTTTGAGGGACAGGTCCTCACCGGGGAGCTGTTTTTT.